In this sample, the clone carrying this TCR beta chain turned up a few times. The antigen is not known. The source of the sample is a study of beta chain features in type 1 diabetes. Overall study results and limits: For type 1 diabetes patients, VDJ junctions showed fewer insertions and more deletions. cDNA-based reads could over-represent cells with high TCR expression. PCR might favor shorter templates, equally in patients and controls.

Every bit of the isolated RNA underwent reverse transcription, so sequencing read expressed TCRB transcripts. Each sample of naive, central memory or regulatory T cells had, on average, about 3.6 million reads. Method: immunoSEQ multiplex PCR; TCRdb's copy keeps in-frame clones and lacks some. The repertoire holds over 700,000 clones, with roughly 16% as singletons. Germline V CDR1 and CDR2: SEHNR, FQNEAQ (reference sequence). V was shortened by 4 bases and J by 4 bases, with 10 bases between the two germline ends. The CDR3 sequence is 13 residues long. The chain recombines TRBV7-9 with TRBJ1-1; D not certain. The sequence derives from a young woman in good health. The sample taken for sequencing was naive CD4+ T cells from blood. The CDR3 region has the DNA TGTGCCAGCAGCTCGGGCCGATTCACTGAAGCTTTCTTT. Its translation: CASSSGRFTEAFF.